Below are 31 T cell receptor beta chains sequenced from a single sample in a study of blood T cells in healthy people across ages. A J-beta primer mix and a sample-barcoded 5' primer were used in a second PCR of roughly 6 to 12 cycles. TCRdb used MiXCR to reprocess the 5' RACE reads, holding one entry per CDR3 protein. The sample yields over 1,500,000 distinct CDR3 sequences, 39% seen once. The sequencing input was blood. These receptors all stem from a human donor in good health.

This clonotype was seen a few times. This chain joins TRBV28 and TRBJ2-5, with D possibly matching TRBD1 (5 bases). With 6 bases removed from V and 2 bases from J, the gap between germline ends came to 10 bases. The germline V gene encodes CDR1 MDHEN and CDR2 SYDVKM. This CDR3 region has 13 residues. In DNA form, the CDR3 reads TGTGCCAGCAGGAGGACAACACAAGAGACCCAGTACTTC. It codes for CASRRTTQETQYF.

This clonotype was counted between two and nine times. This rearrangement joins TRBV7-3 to TRBJ2-3, with 7 nucleotides matching TRBD1. This CDR3 has 14 amino acids. J gave up 5 bases and V 3 bases, and 5 bases lay outside the gene matches. Germline CDR1 SGHTA, CDR2 FQGTGA. CDR3 amino acids: CASSLRQGKDTQYF. The CDR3 nucleotides read TGTGCCAGCAGCTTGCGACAGGGTAAAGATACGCAGTATTTT.

This clonotype has a handful of counts. The chain employs TRBV25-1 and TRBJ2-1, with 11 bases matching TRBD1. Looked up from germline, CDR1 is MGHDK and CDR2 is SYGVNS. This CDR3 has 13 amino acids. Trimming at V came to 7 bases and at J to 9 bases, leaving 5 bases not matched to a gene. CDR3 nucleotide sequence: TGTGCCAGCACATCCGGGACAGGGGGTGAGCAGTTCTTC. Amino acids: CASTSGTGGEQFF.

The J gene is TRBJ1-1, the V gene TRBV6-5, with D unclear. The CDR3 runs to 16 residues. Trimming took 1 base from V and 2 from J, leaving 14 bases between them. CDR1 and CDR2 from the germline V gene are MNHEY and SVGAGI. CDR3 coding DNA: TGTGCCAGCAGTTACTACTCTGGAAGGACTAACACTGAAGCTTTCTTT. Amino acids: CASSYYSGRTNTEAFF.

The genes are TRBV20-1 and TRBJ1-5, with a weak D call TRBD1 (6 bases). The CDR3 has 12 residues. In germline, CDR1 is DFQATT, CDR2 SNEGSKA (reference sequence). The V end was cut by 7 bases, the J end by 4 bases, with 11 bases between. The DNA of the CDR3 is TGCAGTGTCTCAGGGGATAATCAGCCCCAGCATTTT. It yields the protein CSVSGDNQPQHF.

The V gene is TRBV5-6, the J gene TRBJ1-2, with 10 bases identical to TRBD1. This CDR3 spans 16 amino acids. Germline CDR1 and CDR2: SGHDT and YYEEEE. Germline trimming cut 0 bases from V and 5 bases from J; bases unmatched to any gene: 7. The chain's CDR3 is CASSLGDRDRGYGYTF. The CDR3 region has the DNA TGTGCCAGCAGCTTGGGGGACCGGGACAGGGGATATGGCTACACCTTC.

This chain links TRBV20-1 with TRBJ2-7; maybe TRBD1 (6 bases). The CDR3 runs 13 residues. The germline V gene has CDR1 DFQATT and CDR2 SNEGSKA (reference sequence). V lost 7 bases, J lost 2 bases, and 15 bases lay in between. The CDR3 here is CSVADSGAYEQYF. The CDR3 DNA sequence: TGCAGTGTTGCGGACAGTGGCGCCTACGAGCAGTACTTC.

This clonotype was counted between two and nine times. One end of the junction does not line up with germline, which may come from a read error. V and J are TRBV29-1 and TRBJ2-3; no clear D. Germline V lookup: CDR1 SQVTM, CDR2 ANQGSEA. This CDR3 spans 13 amino acids. The CDR3 region has the DNA TGCAGCTTTAAAAGGAGTGTAACAGATGCGCAGTATTTT. Protein sequence: CSFKRSVTDAQYF.

The chain employs TRBV27 and TRBJ2-7; 7 bases align to TRBD2. From germline, CDR1 is MNHEY and CDR2 SMNVEV (reference sequence). The V gene end was trimmed by 3 bases and the J gene end by 2 bases; junction bases not matched to a gene: 13. The CDR3 runs to 17 residues. The CDR3 DNA is TGTGCCAGCAGTTTGGGAGGGGTGTATGGGGTGCCCTACGAGCAGTACTTC. Protein product: CASSLGGVYGVPYEQYF.

This rearrangement joins TRBV5-1 to TRBJ1-2; D perhaps matches TRBD1 (5 bases). V lost 0 bases and J 4 bases, leaving 13 bases between the germline ends. Germline V gives CDR1 SGHRS, CDR2 YFSETQ. The CDR3 sequence is 15 residues long. CDR3 loop: CASSLAWPGTYGYTF. The CDR3 DNA sequence: TGCGCCAGCAGCTTGGCCTGGCCAGGGACCTATGGCTACACCTTC.

The V call is TRBV6-5, the J call TRBJ2-7, with D possibly matching TRBD1 (5 bases). Per germline, CDR1 MNHEY and CDR2 SVGAGI. The CDR3 is 15 amino acids. V was clipped by 5 bases and J by 3 bases, with 17 bases between them. CDR3 amino acids: CASSKGVYSNYEQYF. As DNA, the CDR3 is TGTGCCAGCAGTAAAGGGGTTTATTCGAACTACGAGCAGTACTTC.

This chain links TRBV6-2 or TRBV6-3 with TRBJ2-5; D is perhaps TRBD2 (5 bases). V dropped 1 base and J dropped 4 bases, with 7 bases sitting between them. Germline CDR1 is MNHEY and CDR2 is SVGEGT. The CDR3 runs 13 residues. CDR3 region: CASSYFGRETQYF. Here the CDR3 DNA reads TGTGCCAGCAGTTACTTTGGGAGAGAGACCCAGTACTTC.

The chain couples TRBV7-2 to TRBJ2-7; D gene uncertain. The J call may not be correct, given that the DNA end is closer to TRBJ2-5. Germline V gene data show CDR1 as SGHTA and CDR2 as FQGNSA. The CDR3 covers 13 residues. In DNA, the CDR3 is TGTGCCAGCAGCATACCACCGAGTGAGACCCAGTACTTC. Encoded protein: CASSIPPSETQYF.

J is TRBJ2-3 and V is TRBV7-3; tentative D call: TRBD2 (5 bases). Between the trimmed V and J ends, which lost 2 bases and 2 bases, there was a span of 32 bases. Germline loops: CDR1 SGHTA, CDR2 FQGTGA. The CDR3 covers 22 residues. For the CDR3, the DNA is TGTGCCAGCAGCTTACGGTGGTGGTATGGCTTGCGGGCCTTGTCCCACACAGATACGCAGTATTTT. Translation gives CASSLRWWYGLRALSHTDTQYF.

The chain joins TRBV5-1 to TRBJ2-3, with TRBD1 as a possible D gene (6 bases). The germline V gene encodes CDR1 SGHRS and CDR2 YFSETQ. With 4 bases removed from V and 0 bases from J, the gap between germline ends came to 12 bases. The CDR3 consists of 15 residues. CDR3 protein: CASSPGVGSTDTQYF. Here the CDR3 DNA reads TGCGCCAGCAGCCCAGGGGTTGGGAGCACAGATACGCAGTATTTT. Filled out from reference TRBV5-1 and TRBJ2-3, the complete variable domain reads KAGVTQTPRYLIKTRGQQVTLSCSPISGHRSVSWYQQTPGQGLQFLFEYFSETQRNKGNFPGRFSGRQFSNSRSEMNVSTLELGDSALYLCASSPGVGSTDTQYFGPGTRLTVL.

The J gene is TRBJ2-1, the V gene TRBV28, with unresolved D. Germline lookup yields CDR1 MDHEN and CDR2 SYDVKM. There are 12 residues in the CDR3. The V end was cut by 1 base, the J end by 5 bases, with 3 bases between. The CDR3 DNA is TGTGCCAGCAGTTTATACCACAATGAGCAGTTCTTC. Protein product: CASSLYHNEQFF.

This clonotype came up a few times. This sequence joins TRBV11-3 and TRBJ1-5; 7 bases line up with TRBD1. Germline V CDR1 and CDR2: SGHNT, YENEEA. This CDR3 contains 13 residues. J lost 6 bases, V lost 4 bases, and 3 bases had no gene match. This CDR3 reads CASSSGGFQPQHF. DNA of the CDR3: TGTGCCAGCAGCTCAGGGGGTTTTCAGCCCCAGCATTTT.

This chain joins TRBV12-3 or TRBV12-4 and TRBJ1-2, with 9 positions matching TRBD1. V shed 5 bases and J 3 bases; nucleotides not matched to a gene: 7. The CDR3 length is 15 residues. The CDR3 reads CASSPRDRVYYGYTF. As DNA, the CDR3 is TGTGCCAGCAGTCCCCGGGACAGGGTATACTATGGCTACACCTTC.

Here the CDR3 reads CASSPEGNTIYF. CDR3 nucleotide sequence: TGTGCCAGCAGCCCGGAGGGAAACACCATATATTTT. The rearrangement links TRBV7-2 to TRBJ1-3; D call uncertain. This CDR3 region has 12 residues. Looked up from germline, CDR1 is SGHTA and CDR2 is FQGNSA. V gave up 5 bases and J gave up 4 bases, with 6 bases separating them.

The J gene is TRBJ1-2, the V gene TRBV7-2; TRBD1 matches 7 bases. With V trimmed by 2 bases and J by 7 bases, 13 bases remained unmatched. Per germline, CDR1 SGHTA and CDR2 FQGNSA. This CDR3 is 16 amino acids long. The CDR3 sequence: CASSLRDSSSPLGYTF. The CDR3 DNA reads TGTGCCAGCAGCTTAAGGGACAGTTCTTCCCCCCTTGGCTACACCTTC. The full variable domain, in which reference TRBV7-2 and TRBJ1-2 provide the parts outside the CDR3, is GAGVSQSPSNKVTEKGKDVELRCDPISGHTALYWYRQSLGQGLEFLIYFQGNSAPDKSGLPSDRFSAERTGGSVSTLTIQRTQQEDSAVYLCASSLRDSSSPLGYTFGSGTRLTVV.

V and J are TRBV12-3 or TRBV12-4 and TRBJ1-6; D is possibly TRBD1 (5 bases). Between the trimmed V and J ends, which lost 5 bases and 10 bases, there was a span of 12 bases. The CDR3 extends over 13 amino acids. The CDR3 DNA sequence: TGTGCCAGCAGTGACGGGACGGGGTCACCCCTCCACTTT. It translates to CASSDGTGSPLHF.

V usage is TRBV12-3 or TRBV12-4 and J usage is TRBJ1-5; D uncertain. The CDR3 extends over 15 amino acids. Trimming removed 3 bases from V and 5 bases from J, with 14 bases in between. As DNA, the CDR3 is TGTGCCAGCAGTTTCGCACGCCGAGGAGATCAGCCCCAGCATTTT. Amino acid sequence: CASSFARRGDQPQHF.

The chain employs TRBV6-5 and TRBJ2-1, with TRBD2 matching over 12 bases. Unmatched junction bases numbered 5, after V lost 4 bases and J lost 4 bases. CDR1 and CDR2 from the germline V gene are MNHEY and SVGAGI. The CDR3 has 16 residues. The CDR3 spells CASSFTSGGPYNEQFF. The CDR3 DNA sequence: TGTGCCAGCAGTTTTACTAGCGGGGGGCCTTACAATGAGCAGTTCTTC.

On this clonotype itself: The junction departs from the called germline gene at one end, perhaps through a read error. In nucleotides, the CDR3 is TGTGCCGGCAGCTTAGGGCGCTACAATGAGCAGTTCTTC. It codes for CAGSLGRYNEQFF. J is TRBJ2-1 and V is TRBV7-2; D ambiguous. Per germline, CDR1 SGHTA and CDR2 FQGNSA. The CDR3 covers 13 residues.

This clonotype was seen more than once but under ten times. This sequence joins TRBV15 and TRBJ2-1, with 11 bases fitting TRBD2. There are 16 residues in the CDR3. J was trimmed by 5 bases and V by 1 base; bases with no gene match: 4. Germline V gene sequence: CDR1 LNHNV, CDR2 YYDKDF (reference sequence). The CDR3 reads CATSRGLAGGNNEQFF. CDR3 bases: TGTGCCACCAGCAGAGGGTTAGCGGGGGGGAACAATGAGCAGTTCTTC.

The chain links TRBV5-6 to TRBJ2-5; the D gene is possibly TRBD1 (5 bases). The DNA end lines up better with TRBJ2-7; the J call may be wrong. This CDR3 has 14 amino acids. Per germline, CDR1 SGHDT and CDR2 YYEEEE. This CDR3 is CASRKITGDYEQYF. As DNA, the CDR3 is TGTGCCAGCAGGAAAATTACAGGCGACTACGAGCAGTACTTC.

Comment on this clonotype: A read error may account for a junction end that differs from germline. V is TRBV7-9 and J is TRBJ2-3; D perhaps matches TRBD1 (5 bases). The CDR3 sequence is 13 residues long. Germline V gene data show CDR1 as SEHNR and CDR2 as FQNEAQ (reference sequence). In DNA, the CDR3 is TGTACCAGCAGCATAGGGGTGACAGATACGCAGTATTTT. Protein: CTSSIGVTDTQYF.

This clonotype was counted between two and nine times. The junction departs from the called germline gene at one end, perhaps through a read error. The chain couples TRBV11-1 to TRBJ2-5, with D possibly being TRBD2 (7 bases). Germline values: CDR1 SGHAT, CDR2 FQDESV (reference sequence). CDR3 length: 13 residues. The CDR3 here is CASGRGGLYEQYF. The CDR3 coding sequence is TGTGCCAGCGGTCGCGGGGGCCTCTACGAGCAGTATTTC.

The chain recombines TRBV11-1 with TRBJ2-3; 10 nucleotides line up with TRBD2. The CDR3 runs to 16 residues. CDR1 SGHAT and CDR2 FQDESV come from the germline V gene (reference sequence). Trimming cost V 3 bases and J 2 bases; bases outside gene matches: 5. For the CDR3, the DNA is TGTGCCAGCAGCTTCAATAGCGGGGGGCTCACAGATACGCAGTATTTT. It encodes CASSFNSGGLTDTQYF. Full variable domain (rest looked up from reference TRBV11-1 and TRBJ2-3): EAEVAQSPRYKITEKSQAVAFWCDPISGHATLYWYRQILGQGPELLVQFQDESVVDDSQLPKDRFSAERLKGVDSTLKIQPAELGDSAMYLCASSFNSGGLTDTQYFGPGTRLTVL.

The sample holds a few counts of this clonotype. CDR3 sequence: CASRFTGTRSYEQYF. The CDR3 coding sequence is TGTGCCAGCAGATTCACTGGGACCCGGTCCTACGAGCAGTACTTC. The V gene is TRBV28, the J gene TRBJ2-7, with D perhaps being TRBD1 or TRBD2 (5 bases each). Germline loops: CDR1 MDHEN, CDR2 SYDVKM. CDR3 size: 15 residues. V lost 6 bases, J lost 1 base, and 16 bases lay in between. The entire variable domain, with the rest obtained from reference TRBV28 and TRBJ2-7, is as follows: DVKVTQSSRYLVKRTGEKVFLECVQDMDHENMFWYRQDPGLGLRLIYFSYDVKMKEKGDIPEGYSVSREKKERFSLILESASTNQTSMYLCASRFTGTRSYEQYFGPGTRLTVT.

The chain combines TRBV3-1 with TRBJ2-7; the match to TRBD2 covers 7 bases. V dropped 5 bases and J dropped 7; count of bases not matched to a gene: 8. The CDR3 covers 13 residues. Germline V gene sequence: CDR1 LGHDT, CDR2 YNNKEL (reference sequence). The CDR3 loop is CASSSGLGLEQYF. The DNA for the CDR3 is TGTGCCAGCAGCAGCGGACTAGGCCTTGAGCAGTACTTC.